Only a few counts were recorded for the clone carrying this T cell receptor (beta chain). This CDR3 is 15 amino acids long. V was shortened by 5 bases and J by 9 bases, with 17 bases between the two germline ends. The germline V gene encodes CDR1 SGHTA and CDR2 FQGNSA. These data come from a study of blood T cells in healthy people across ages. Through a sample-barcoded 5' primer and a J-beta primer mix, a second PCR was run for 7 to 11 cycles. Researchers report that a template-switch adaptor with 12 random nucleotides tagged each cDNA molecule. One entry per CDR3 protein, called by TCRdb with MiXCR from the 5' RACE reads. This table holds some 560,000 distinct CDR3 sequences, roughly a quarter found once. This sample also belongs to another study, concerning T cells of mothers and their children.

The gene calls are TRBV7-2 and TRBJ1-6, with no clear D. Sample: blood. This clonotype was obtained from a boy aged 2 to 10 in good health. CDR3 sequence: CASSTRTPWGSPLHF. Here the CDR3 DNA reads TGTGCCAGCAGCACACGGACCCCTTGGGGTTCACCCCTCCACTTT.